This T cell receptor beta chain was identified in a study of early T cells in non-severe SARS-CoV-2 infection. Turning to the study itself: Unpaired chains resulted from sequencing bulk RNA of unsorted whole blood. General observations from the study: The VDJdb matching leaned toward anti-spike CD8 responses and overlooked private and CD4 specificities.

The CDR3 runs to 17 residues. The V and J ends lost 2 bases and 1 base, in that order; junction bases with no gene match: 9. Germline values: CDR1 SGHVS, CDR2 FNYEAQ. Attachment of unique molecular identifiers to individual cDNA molecules was performed. TCRdb processed the 5' RACE reads anew with MiXCR; each CDR3 protein has one entry. This repertoire shows 66,000 or so distinct CDR3 sequences, about 13% found once; its top ten account for about 8%. This clonotype has ten or more counts. The antigen remains undetermined. The sample was whole blood. The receptor comes from an adult who was a healthcare worker with PCR-confirmed SARS-CoV-2 infection or an uninfected control (not recorded which). The genes are TRBV7-6 and TRBJ2-3, with 7 bases identical to TRBD2. CDR3 amino acids: CASSLIRATSGTDTQYF. The CDR3 nucleotides are TGTGCCAGCAGCTTAATTAGGGCTACTAGCGGCACAGATACGCAGTATTTT.